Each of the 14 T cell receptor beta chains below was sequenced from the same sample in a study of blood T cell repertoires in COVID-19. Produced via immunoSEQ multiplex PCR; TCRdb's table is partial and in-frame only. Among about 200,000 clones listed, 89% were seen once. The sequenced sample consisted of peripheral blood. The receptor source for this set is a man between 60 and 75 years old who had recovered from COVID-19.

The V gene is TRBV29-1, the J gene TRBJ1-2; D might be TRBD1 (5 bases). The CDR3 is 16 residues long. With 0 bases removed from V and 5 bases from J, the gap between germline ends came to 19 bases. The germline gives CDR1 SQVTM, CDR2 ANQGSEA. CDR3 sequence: CSVEERSGLLAYGYTF. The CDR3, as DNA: TGCAGCGTTGAAGAGAGGTCAGGGCTATTGGCTTATGGCTACACCTTC. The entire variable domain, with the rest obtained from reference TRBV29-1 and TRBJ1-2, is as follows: SAVISQKPSRDICQRGTSLTIQCQVDSQVTMMFWYRQQPGQSLTLIATANQGSEATYESGFVIDKFPISRPNLTFSTLTVSNMSPEDSSIYLCSVEERSGLLAYGYTFGSGTRLTVV.

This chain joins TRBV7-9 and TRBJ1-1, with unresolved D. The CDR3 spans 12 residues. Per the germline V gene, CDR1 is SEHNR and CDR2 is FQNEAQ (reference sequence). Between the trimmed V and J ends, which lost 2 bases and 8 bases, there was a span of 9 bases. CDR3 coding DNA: TGTGCCAGCAGCTTATACACGGAGGAAGCTTTCTTT. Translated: CASSLYTEEAFF.

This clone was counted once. The CDR3: CASSLGGGGQQYF. The DNA of the CDR3 is TGTGCCAGCAGCCTAGGAGGGGGGGGACAGCAGTACTTC. The chain employs TRBV7-2 and TRBJ2-7; possible D gene TRBD2, 7 bases. The CDR3 loop spans 13 amino acids. Germline CDR1 is SGHTA and CDR2 is FQGNSA. V lost 5 bases, J lost 8 bases, and 16 bases lay in between. The full variable domain, with the rest looked up from reference TRBV7-2 and TRBJ2-7, is GAGVSQSPSNKVTEKGKDVELRCDPISGHTALYWYRQSLGQGLEFLIYFQGNSAPDKSGLPSDRFSAERTGGSVSTLTIQRTQQEDSAVYLCASSLGGGGQQYFGPGTRLTVT.

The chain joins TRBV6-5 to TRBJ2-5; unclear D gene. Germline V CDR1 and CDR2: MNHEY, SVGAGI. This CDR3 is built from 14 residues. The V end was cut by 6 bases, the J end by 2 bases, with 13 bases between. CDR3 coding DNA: TGTGCCAGCAGCCACTCTTCGCGGCAAGAGACCCAGTACTTC. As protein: CASSHSSRQETQYF.

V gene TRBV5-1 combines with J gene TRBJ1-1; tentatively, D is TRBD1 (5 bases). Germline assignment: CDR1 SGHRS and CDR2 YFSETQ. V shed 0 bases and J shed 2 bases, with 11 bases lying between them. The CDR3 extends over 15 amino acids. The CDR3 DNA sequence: TGCGCCAGCAGCTTGGCCAAGACAGTCAACACTGAAGCTTTCTTT. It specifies CASSLAKTVNTEAFF.

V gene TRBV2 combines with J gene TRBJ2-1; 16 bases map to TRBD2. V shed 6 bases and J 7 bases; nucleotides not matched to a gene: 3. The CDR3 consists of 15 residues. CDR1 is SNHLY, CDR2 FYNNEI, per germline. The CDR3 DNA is TGTGCCAGCAGGGGACTAGCGGGAGGGTGGAATGAGCAGTTCTTC. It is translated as CASRGLAGGWNEQFF.

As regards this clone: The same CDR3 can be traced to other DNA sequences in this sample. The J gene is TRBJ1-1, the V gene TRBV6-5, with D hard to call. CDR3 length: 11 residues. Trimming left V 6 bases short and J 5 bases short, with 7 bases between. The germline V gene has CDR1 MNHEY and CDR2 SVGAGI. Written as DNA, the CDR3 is TGTGCCAGCAGCCCCGGGACTGAAGCTTTCTTT. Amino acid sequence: CASSPGTEAFF.

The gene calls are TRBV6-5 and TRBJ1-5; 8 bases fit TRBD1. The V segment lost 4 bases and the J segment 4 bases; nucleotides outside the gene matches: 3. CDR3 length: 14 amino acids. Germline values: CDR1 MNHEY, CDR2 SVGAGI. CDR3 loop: CASSSRQGNQPQHF. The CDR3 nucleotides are TGTGCCAGCAGTTCCAGACAGGGGAATCAGCCCCAGCATTTT.

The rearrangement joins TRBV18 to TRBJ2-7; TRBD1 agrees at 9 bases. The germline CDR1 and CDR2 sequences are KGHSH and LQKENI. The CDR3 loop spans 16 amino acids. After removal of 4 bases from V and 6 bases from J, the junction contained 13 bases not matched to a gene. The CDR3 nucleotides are TGTGCCAGCTCACTATACCAGACAGGGGGTGAGGGCGAGCAGTACTTC. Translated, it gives CASSLYQTGGEGEQYF.

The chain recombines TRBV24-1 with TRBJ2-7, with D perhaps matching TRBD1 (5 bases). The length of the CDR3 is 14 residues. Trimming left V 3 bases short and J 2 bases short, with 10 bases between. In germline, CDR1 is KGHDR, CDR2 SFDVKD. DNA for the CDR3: TGTGCCACCAGTGATGCCCGACAGCCCTACGAGCAGTACTTC. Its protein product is CATSDARQPYEQYF.

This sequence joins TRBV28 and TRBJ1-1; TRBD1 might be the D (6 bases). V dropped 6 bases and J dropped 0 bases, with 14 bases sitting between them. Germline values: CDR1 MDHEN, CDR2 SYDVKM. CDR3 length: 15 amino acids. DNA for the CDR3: TGTGCCAGCAGCCTGGGGGGGGCGATGAACACTGAAGCTTTCTTT. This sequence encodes CASSLGGAMNTEAFF.

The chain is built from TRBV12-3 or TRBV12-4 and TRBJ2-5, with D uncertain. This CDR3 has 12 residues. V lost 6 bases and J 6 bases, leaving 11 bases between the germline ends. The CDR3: CASSPSVQTQYF. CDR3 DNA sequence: TGTGCCAGCAGCCCTTCGGTGCAGACCCAGTACTTC.

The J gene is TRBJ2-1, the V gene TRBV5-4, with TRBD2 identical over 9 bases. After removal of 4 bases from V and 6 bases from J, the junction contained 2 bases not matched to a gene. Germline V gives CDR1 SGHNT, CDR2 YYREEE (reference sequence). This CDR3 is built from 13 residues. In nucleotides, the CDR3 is TGTGCCAGCAGCCTGGGACTAGCCAATGAGCAGTTCTTC. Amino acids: CASSLGLANEQFF.

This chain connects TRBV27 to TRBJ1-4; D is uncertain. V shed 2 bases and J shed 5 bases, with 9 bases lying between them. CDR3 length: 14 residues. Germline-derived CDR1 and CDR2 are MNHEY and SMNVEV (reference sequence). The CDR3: CASSLHRSNEKLFF. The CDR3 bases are TGTGCCAGCAGTTTACACAGATCAAATGAAAAACTGTTTTTT. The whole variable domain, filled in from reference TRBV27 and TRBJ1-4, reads EAQVTQNPRYLITVTGKKLTVTCSQNMNHEYMSWYRQDPGLGLRQIYYSMNVEVTDKGDVPEGYKVSRKEKRNFPLILESPSPNQTSLYFCASSLHRSNEKLFFGSGTQLSVL.